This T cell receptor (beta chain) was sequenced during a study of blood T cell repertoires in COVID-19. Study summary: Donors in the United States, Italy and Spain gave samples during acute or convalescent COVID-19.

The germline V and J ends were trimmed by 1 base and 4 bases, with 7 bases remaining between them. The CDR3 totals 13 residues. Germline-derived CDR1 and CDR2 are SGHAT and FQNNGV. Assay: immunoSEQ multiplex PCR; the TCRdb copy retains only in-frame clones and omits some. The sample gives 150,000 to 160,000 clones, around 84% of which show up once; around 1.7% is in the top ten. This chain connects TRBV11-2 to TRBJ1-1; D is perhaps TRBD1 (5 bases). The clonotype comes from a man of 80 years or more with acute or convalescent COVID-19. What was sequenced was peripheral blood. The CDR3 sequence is CASSLGTTTEAFF. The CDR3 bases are TGTGCCAGCAGCTTAGGGACAACCACTGAAGCTTTCTTT.